A single sample is the source of the 20 T cell receptor beta chains below, sequenced in a study of T cell responses to AZD1222 COVID-19 vaccine. TCRdb's copy holds only in-frame clones and misses some; the assay was immunoSEQ multiplex PCR. The data contain approximately 150,000 clones, around 94% of them singletons. The input for sequencing was peripheral blood, taken on day 0 of AZD1222 vaccination. Source of these receptors: an adult in good health.

The count of this clone is one. V usage is TRBV7-3 and J usage is TRBJ2-2; no clear D. The CDR3 extends over 13 amino acids. The germline V gene encodes CDR1 SGHTA and CDR2 FQGTGA. The ends were cut back, 3 bases at V and 2 bases at J, with 4 bases in the middle. CDR3 amino acids: CASSFLNTGELFF. CDR3 DNA: TGTGCCAGCAGCTTCCTAAACACCGGGGAGCTGTTTTTT.

The chain uses TRBV6-5 and TRBJ2-5, with 8 bases that match TRBD2. Germline V gene data show CDR1 as MNHEY and CDR2 as SVGAGI. CDR3 length equals 13 residues. V was clipped by 8 bases and J by 4 bases; unmatched bases: 6. The CDR3 loop reads CASLRSGGETQYF. In DNA, the CDR3 is TGTGCCAGCCTCCGGAGCGGGGGAGAGACCCAGTACTTC.

This chain uses TRBV18 with TRBJ2-5; a weak D match, TRBD1 (6 bases). The CDR3 has 15 amino acids. V dropped 3 bases and J dropped 5 bases, with 16 bases sitting between them. Germline CDR1 is KGHSH and CDR2 is LQKENI. In DNA form, the CDR3 reads TGTGCCAGCTCACCTTCAGCAGGGGCCCCGGAGACCCAGTACTTC. Translating it yields CASSPSAGAPETQYF. Supplemented by reference TRBV18 and TRBJ2-5, the full variable domain reads NAGVMQNPRHLVRRRGQEARLRCSPMKGHSHVYWYRQLPEEGLKFMVYLQKENIIDESGMPKERFSAEFPKEGPSILRIQQVVRGDSAAYFCASSPSAGAPETQYFGPGTRLLVL.

Here the CDR3 DNA reads TGTGCCAGCAGCTTGTTTGGCGCCAGAAACTATGGCTACACCTTC. Translated: CASSLFGARNYGYTF. The V gene is TRBV5-6, the J gene TRBJ1-2, with D unresolved. This CDR3 contains 15 residues. The germline V gene encodes CDR1 SGHDT and CDR2 YYEEEE. With 1 base removed from V and 2 bases from J, the gap between germline ends came to 12 bases. Full variable domain (rest looked up from reference TRBV5-6 and TRBJ1-2): DAGVTQSPTHLIKTRGQQVTLRCSPKSGHDTVSWYQQALGQGPQFIFQYYEEEERQRGNFPDRFSGHQFPNYSSELNVNALLLGDSALYLCASSLFGARNYGYTFGSGTRLTVV.

V usage is TRBV19 and J usage is TRBJ2-5, with D possibly being TRBD2 (6 bases). Germline loops: CDR1 LNHDA, CDR2 SQIVND (reference sequence). The germline V and J ends were trimmed by 2 bases and 4 bases, with 14 bases remaining between them. The CDR3 sequence is 15 residues long. The CDR3 loop reads CASSIMQGGGETQYF. In DNA, the CDR3 is TGTGCCAGTAGTATAATGCAGGGAGGAGGAGAGACCCAGTACTTC.

This sequence joins TRBV5-6 and TRBJ1-3; D is uncertain. The V and J ends lost 4 bases and 3 bases respectively, with 14 bases between them. The CDR3 totals 15 residues. Looked up from germline, CDR1 is SGHDT and CDR2 is YYEEEE. This CDR3 reads CASSATYSDGNTIYF. Here the CDR3 DNA reads TGTGCCAGCAGCGCCACTTACTCGGATGGAAACACCATATATTTT.

The rearrangement links TRBV28 to TRBJ2-6; D is possibly TRBD1 (5 bases). V lost 4 bases to trimming and J lost 4 bases, with 11 bases between them. The CDR3 is made up of 15 amino acids. In germline, CDR1 is MDHEN, CDR2 SYDVKM. The CDR3 is CASSSRVSGANVLTF. The CDR3, as DNA: TGTGCCAGCAGTTCCAGGGTTTCCGGGGCCAACGTCCTGACTTTC.

The chain is built from TRBV6-6 and TRBJ2-7, with 7 bases matching TRBD1. CDR1 MNHNY and CDR2 SVGAGI come from the germline V gene (reference sequence). CDR3 length: 15 residues. With V trimmed by 6 bases and J by 3 bases, 11 bases remained unmatched. The CDR3 sequence is CASSATGTDLYEQYV. DNA of the CDR3: TGTGCCAGCAGCGCGACCGGGACAGACCTCTACGAGCAGTACGTC.

In DNA, the CDR3 is TGTGCCAGCAGTTACCGCCTGCTAGCATTTGAGCAGTTCTTC. As protein: CASSYRLLAFEQFF. The genes are TRBV6-2 or TRBV6-3 and TRBJ2-1, with D maybe TRBD2 (5 bases). CDR1 is MNHEY, CDR2 SVGEGT, per germline. The ends were cut back, 2 bases at V and 9 bases at J, with 14 bases in the middle. The CDR3 consists of 14 residues.

This clone has only a few counts. The chain is built from TRBV12-3 or TRBV12-4 and TRBJ2-2; unclear D gene. The V end lost 6 bases, the J end lost 10 bases, and 12 bases lay between the germline ends. This CDR3 is 12 amino acids long. CDR3 nucleotides: TGTGCCAGCAGACACTTATTAACGGAGCTGTTTTTT. Translating it yields CASRHLLTELFF.

This clone was picked up one time. The chain joins TRBV7-9 to TRBJ1-1, with TRBD1 as a possible D gene (5 bases). Trimming cost V 4 bases and J 1 base, with 10 bases left between them. This CDR3 has 14 residues. From germline, CDR1 is SEHNR and CDR2 FQNEAQ (reference sequence). In DNA, the CDR3 is TGTGCCAGCAGCTGGGTTCAGGGGAACACTGAAGCTTTCTTT. As protein: CASSWVQGNTEAFF.

The chain employs TRBV5-4 and TRBJ2-7; D might be TRBD1 (6 bases). V was trimmed by 4 bases and J by 5 bases, leaving 13 bases between them. The CDR3 totals 13 residues. CDR1 SGHNT and CDR2 YYREEE come from the germline V gene (reference sequence). CDR3 residues: CASSGDNPNEQYV. The CDR3 bases are TGTGCCAGCAGCGGGGACAATCCGAACGAGCAGTACGTC.

V is TRBV1 and J is TRBJ2-1; the table's D gene call, TRBD2, was not cross checked with the DNA. TRBV1 is noted as a pseudogene. The CDR3 extends over 15 amino acids. The CDR3 is CTSNTGLAFYNEQFF. The CDR3 nucleotides read TGCACCAGCAACACGGGACTAGCCTTCTACAATGAGCAGTTCTTC.

V usage is TRBV4-2 and J usage is TRBJ1-4, with TRBD1 as a possible D gene (6 bases). The germline gives CDR1 LGHNA, CDR2 YNFKEQ. The CDR3 sequence is 16 residues long. V was clipped by 4 bases and J by 4 bases, with 16 bases between them. CDR3 residues: CASSLGGGGGNEKLFF. CDR3 in DNA: TGTGCCAGCAGCCTCGGAGGGGGGGGCGGTAATGAAAAACTGTTTTTT.

The chain has TRBV4-3 and TRBJ1-2; 9 bases are shared with TRBD1. V was pared by 1 base and J by 7 bases, with 7 bases of the junction left unmatched. This CDR3 contains 15 residues. The germline gives CDR1 LGHNA, CDR2 YSLEER. The CDR3 nucleotides are TGCGCCAGCAGCCAAGTTCTACAGGGGGCTAGTGGCTACACCTTC. Translation gives CASSQVLQGASGYTF.

This clone was detected once. The CDR3 loop is CASSIFRGWENTEAFF. The CDR3 nucleotides read TGTGCCAGTAGTATTTTCCGGGGGTGGGAGAACACTGAAGCTTTCTTT. This chain joins TRBV19 and TRBJ1-1; tentatively, D is TRBD1 (5 bases). This CDR3 has 16 residues. Germline V gene sequence: CDR1 LNHDA, CDR2 SQIVND (reference sequence). The germline V and J ends were trimmed by 3 bases and 1 base, with 15 bases remaining between them.

The chain is built from TRBV5-5 and TRBJ2-5; the match to TRBD1 covers 7 bases. The CDR3 has 13 residues. The trim removed 4 bases at V and 3 bases at J, leaving 3 bases unmatched. Germline CDR1 SGHKS, CDR2 YYEKEE (reference sequence). CDR3 amino acids: CASSHGTEETQYF. CDR3 DNA: TGTGCCAGCAGCCATGGGACAGAAGAGACCCAGTACTTC.

The J gene is TRBJ1-1, the V gene TRBV5-1; unclear D gene. This CDR3 is 11 amino acids long. Germline V gives CDR1 SGHRS, CDR2 YFSETQ. Trimming stripped 2 bases from V and 2 bases from J, with 1 base between. CDR3 sequence reads: CASSLNTEAFF. In nucleotides, the CDR3 is TGCGCCAGCAGCTTAAACACTGAAGCTTTCTTT.

The chain employs TRBV7-2 and TRBJ1-6; D is perhaps TRBD1 (6 bases). V lost 5 bases and J lost 11, with 13 bases in between. The CDR3 consists of 13 residues. Germline CDR1 SGHTA, CDR2 FQGNSA. CDR3 nucleotide sequence: TGTGCCAGCAGCCCTCAGAGGGGGACACCCCTCCACTTT. Encoded protein: CASSPQRGTPLHF.

The rearrangement joins TRBV5-4 to TRBJ2-3; the match to TRBD2 covers 12 bases. CDR1 is SGHNT, CDR2 YYREEE, per germline (reference sequence). This CDR3 is built from 17 residues. The V segment lost 0 bases and the J segment 2 bases; nucleotides outside the gene matches: 4. CDR3 residues: CASSLELAGGHTDTQYF. The CDR3 nucleotides read TGTGCCAGCAGCTTGGAGCTAGCGGGGGGGCACACAGATACGCAGTATTTT.